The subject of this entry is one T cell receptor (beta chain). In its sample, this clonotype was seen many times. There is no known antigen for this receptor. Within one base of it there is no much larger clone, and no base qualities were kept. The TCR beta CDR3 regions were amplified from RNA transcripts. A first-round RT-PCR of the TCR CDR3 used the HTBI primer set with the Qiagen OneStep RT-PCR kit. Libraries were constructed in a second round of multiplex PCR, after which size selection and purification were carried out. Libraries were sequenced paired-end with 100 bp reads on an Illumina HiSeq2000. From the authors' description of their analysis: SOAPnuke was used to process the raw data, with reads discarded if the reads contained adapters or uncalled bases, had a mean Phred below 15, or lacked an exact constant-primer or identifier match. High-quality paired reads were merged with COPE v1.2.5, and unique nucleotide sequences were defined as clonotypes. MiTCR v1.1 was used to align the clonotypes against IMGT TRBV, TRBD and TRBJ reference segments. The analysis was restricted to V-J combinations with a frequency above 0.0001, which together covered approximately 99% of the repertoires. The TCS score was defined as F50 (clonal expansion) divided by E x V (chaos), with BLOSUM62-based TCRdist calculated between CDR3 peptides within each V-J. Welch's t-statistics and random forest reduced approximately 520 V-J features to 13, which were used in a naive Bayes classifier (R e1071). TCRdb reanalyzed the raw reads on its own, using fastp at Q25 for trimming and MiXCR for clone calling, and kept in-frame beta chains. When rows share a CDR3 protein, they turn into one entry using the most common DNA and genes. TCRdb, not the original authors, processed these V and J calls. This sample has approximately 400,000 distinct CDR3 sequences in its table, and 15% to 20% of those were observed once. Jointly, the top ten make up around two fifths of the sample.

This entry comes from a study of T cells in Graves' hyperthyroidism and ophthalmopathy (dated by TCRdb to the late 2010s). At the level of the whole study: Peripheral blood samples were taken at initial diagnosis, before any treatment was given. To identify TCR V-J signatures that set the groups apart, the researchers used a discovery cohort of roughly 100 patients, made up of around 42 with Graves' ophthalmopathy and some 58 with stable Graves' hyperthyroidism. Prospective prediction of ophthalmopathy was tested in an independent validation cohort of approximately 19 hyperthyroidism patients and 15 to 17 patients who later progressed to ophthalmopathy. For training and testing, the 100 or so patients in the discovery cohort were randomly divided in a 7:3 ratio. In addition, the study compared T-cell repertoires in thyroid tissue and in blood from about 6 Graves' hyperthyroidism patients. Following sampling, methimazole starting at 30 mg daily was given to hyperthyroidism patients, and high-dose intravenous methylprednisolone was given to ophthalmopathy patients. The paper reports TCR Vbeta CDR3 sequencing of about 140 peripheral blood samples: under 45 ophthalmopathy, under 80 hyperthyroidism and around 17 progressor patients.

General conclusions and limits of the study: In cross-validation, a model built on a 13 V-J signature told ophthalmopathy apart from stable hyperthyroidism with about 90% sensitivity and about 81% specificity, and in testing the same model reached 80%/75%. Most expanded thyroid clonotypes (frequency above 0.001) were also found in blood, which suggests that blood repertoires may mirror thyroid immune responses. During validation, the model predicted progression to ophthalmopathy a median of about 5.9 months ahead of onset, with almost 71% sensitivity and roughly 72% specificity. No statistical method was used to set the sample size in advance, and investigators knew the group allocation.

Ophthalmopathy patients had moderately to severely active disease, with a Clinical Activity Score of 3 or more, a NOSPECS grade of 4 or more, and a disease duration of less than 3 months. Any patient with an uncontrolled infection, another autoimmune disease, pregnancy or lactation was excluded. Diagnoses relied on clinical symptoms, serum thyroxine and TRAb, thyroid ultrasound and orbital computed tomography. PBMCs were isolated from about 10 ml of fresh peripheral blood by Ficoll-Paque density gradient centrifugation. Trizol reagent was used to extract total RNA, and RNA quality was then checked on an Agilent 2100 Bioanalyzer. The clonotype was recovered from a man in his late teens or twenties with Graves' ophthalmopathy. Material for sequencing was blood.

Here the CDR3 is given as CASSPIYDSSGNTIYF. The base sequence is TGTGCCAGCAGCCCAATCTACGACAGCTCTGGAAACACCATATATTTT. The rearrangement combines TRBV7-8 with TRBJ1-3; possibly the D gene is TRBD1, per 5 matching bases. The CDR3 goes from the cysteine to the phenylalanine over 16 residues. Only the CDR3 portion is preserved as DNA: 48 bases, with reading frame beginning at the first base. CDR1 SGHVS and CDR2 FQNEAQ were looked up in the germline V gene. V sheds 5 bases and J sheds 0 bases, leaving 14 bases between their ends.